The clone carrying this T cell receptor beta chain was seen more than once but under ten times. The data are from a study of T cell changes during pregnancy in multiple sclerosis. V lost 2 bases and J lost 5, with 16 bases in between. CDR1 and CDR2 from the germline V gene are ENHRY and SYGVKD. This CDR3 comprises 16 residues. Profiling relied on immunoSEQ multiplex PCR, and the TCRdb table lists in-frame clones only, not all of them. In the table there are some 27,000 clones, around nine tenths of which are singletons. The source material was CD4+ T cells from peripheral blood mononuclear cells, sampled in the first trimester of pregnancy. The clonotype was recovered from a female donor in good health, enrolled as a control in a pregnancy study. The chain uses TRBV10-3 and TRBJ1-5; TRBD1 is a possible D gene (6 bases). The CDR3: CAISEIDVRGDQPQHF. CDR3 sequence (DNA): TGTGCCATCAGTGAGATTGACGTCAGGGGTGATCAGCCCCAGCATTTT.